The clone carrying this TCR beta chain was detected a few times. Its antigen remains unidentified. The data stem from a study of chemoradiotherapy in HPV16-positive cancers. On the study more broadly: Candidate HPV-specific clones and shared TCR motifs came from a couple of HPV16-positive patients.

Sequenced by immunoSEQ multiplex PCR; TCRdb stores in-frame clones only, minus some. The sample lists about 12,000 clones; about 70% were seen once. General study findings and limits: Non-HPV-specific T cells did not expand in tumors during treatment, whereas candidate HPV-specific clones and E7-related motifs did. Functional assays defining HPV-specific T cells used only a couple of HPV16-positive patients.

The CDR3 loop spans 14 amino acids. V gave up 0 bases and J gave up 7 bases, with 9 bases separating them. Germline assignment: CDR1 MNHEY and CDR2 SVGAGI. Samples were taken several times over chemoradiotherapy. The source of this sequence is a human donor with HPV-associated anogenital cancer. Sample acquisition took place from a patient who underwent chemoradiotherapy. The genes are TRBV6-5 and TRBJ1-4; unclear D gene. CDR3 region: CASSYSNGGEKLFF. The DNA for the CDR3 is TGTGCCAGCAGTTACTCGAATGGAGGTGAAAAACTGTTTTTT.